These 25 T cell receptor beta chains came from one sample sequenced in a study of PD-L1 blockade in urothelial cancer. Assay: immunoSEQ multiplex PCR; the TCRdb copy retains only in-frame clones and omits some. This table has tens of thousands of clones, about nine tenths appearing once. The sequences come from PBMCs, collected around atezolizumab (anti-PD-L1) treatment. Receptors originate from a woman aged 70 to 79 with urothelial cancer.

The chain combines TRBV18 with TRBJ1-2; D remains ambiguous. The V and J ends lost 2 bases and 4 bases respectively, with 8 bases between them. The germline CDR1 and CDR2 sequences are KGHSH and LQKENI. The CDR3 sequence is 13 residues long. Written as DNA, the CDR3 is TGTGCCAGCTCACCAGTACGGAGCTATGGCTACACCTTC. It yields the protein CASSPVRSYGYTF.

The chain links TRBV2 to TRBJ1-1, with 9 bases lining up with TRBD1. The junction had 15 bases not matched to a gene; V was cut back by 7 bases and J by 3 bases. The CDR3 length is 17 residues. The germline V gene encodes CDR1 SNHLY and CDR2 FYNNEI. The CDR3 is CASTYLGGQGGDTEAFF. DNA for the CDR3: TGTGCCAGCACCTACTTAGGGGGACAGGGAGGCGACACTGAAGCTTTCTTT.

In its sample, this clone was seen a few times. The chain recombines TRBV5-1 with TRBJ1-1; weak D call: TRBD1 (5 bases). Germline CDR1 and CDR2: SGHRS and YFSETQ. Trimming shortened V by 6 bases and J by 2 bases, and 11 bases separated the two germline ends. CDR3 length: 13 residues. CDR3 region: CASTPQGNTEAFF. The CDR3 DNA follows: TGCGCCAGCACCCCCCAGGGCAACACTGAAGCTTTCTTT.

The V gene is TRBV10-3, the J gene TRBJ1-2; TRBD1 aligns across 9 bases. J gave up 0 bases and V 1 base, and 9 bases lay outside the gene matches. The CDR3 has 18 amino acids. The germline V gene has CDR1 ENHRY and CDR2 SYGVKD. The DNA for the CDR3 is TGTGCCATCAGTGAGTTTGGCGGGGACAGGGTAACTAACTATGGCTACACCTTC. Protein product: CAISEFGGDRVTNYGYTF.

The CDR3 nucleotides read TGTGCCAGCAGAGCAGGGACTAGCGGTAAAGAGACCCAGTACTTC. As protein: CASRAGTSGKETQYF. V gene TRBV2 combines with J gene TRBJ2-5; TRBD2 matches at 11 bases. J was trimmed by 3 bases and V by 6 bases; bases with no gene match: 6. This CDR3 comprises 15 residues. Per the germline V gene, CDR1 is SNHLY and CDR2 is FYNNEI.

The chain's CDR3 is CAIRRGGSTTEAFF. CDR3 in DNA: TGTGCCATCCGGCGTGGGGGCTCGACCACTGAAGCTTTCTTT. The chain links TRBV10-3 to TRBJ1-1, with D possibly being TRBD1 (6 bases). CDR1 ENHRY and CDR2 SYGVKD come from the germline V gene. V was pared by 8 bases and J by 4 bases, with 17 bases between. The CDR3 has 14 amino acids.

The J gene is TRBJ2-1, the V gene TRBV15, with 7 nucleotides matching TRBD2. The CDR3 loop spans 19 amino acids. Germline values: CDR1 LNHNV, CDR2 YYDKDF (reference sequence). Germline trimming cut 0 bases from V and 4 bases from J; bases unmatched to any gene: 15. Here the CDR3 DNA reads TGTGCCACCAGCAGAGACCTAAACCAGGGAGGGATACTATACAATGAGCAGTTCTTC. As protein: CATSRDLNQGGILYNEQFF.

This chain links TRBV7-3 with TRBJ2-3; 7 bases align to TRBD1. Germline trimming cut 3 bases from V and 0 bases from J; bases unmatched to any gene: 6. This CDR3 has 16 amino acids. CDR1 is SGHTA, CDR2 FQGTGA, per germline. The chain's CDR3 is CASSLMGQSSTDTQYF. DNA of the CDR3: TGTGCCAGCAGCTTGATGGGACAGTCTAGCACAGATACGCAGTATTTT.

The chain couples TRBV4-3 to TRBJ2-6; 7 nucleotides agree with TRBD1. Germline V gene data show CDR1 as LGHNA and CDR2 as YSLEER. V was clipped by 2 bases and J by 2 bases; unmatched bases: 6. The CDR3 length is 17 residues. The CDR3 loop is CASSQPNTGAGANVLTF. The CDR3, as DNA: TGCGCCAGCAGCCAACCCAACACAGGGGCTGGGGCCAACGTCCTGACTTTC.

V gene TRBV2 combines with J gene TRBJ1-1; 9 nucleotides align to TRBD1. CDR3 length: 15 amino acids. CDR1 SNHLY and CDR2 FYNNEI come from the germline V gene. The V segment lost 1 base and the J segment 5 bases; nucleotides outside the gene matches: 5. The CDR3 bases are TGTGCCAGCAGTGAAGTGACAGGGGGGAAGACTGAAGCTTTCTTT. Translation: CASSEVTGGKTEAFF.

V usage is TRBV30 and J usage is TRBJ1-3, with D possibly matching TRBD1 (6 bases). CDR3 length: 13 amino acids. Germline V gene data show CDR1 as GTSNPN and CDR2 as SVGIG (reference sequence). The germline V and J ends were trimmed by 4 bases and 2 bases, with 9 bases remaining between them. DNA of the CDR3: TGTGCCTGGAATCAGGGGCCTGGAAACACCATATATTTT. It codes for CAWNQGPGNTIYF.

This chain connects TRBV7-9 to TRBJ1-3; possible D gene TRBD1, 5 bases. Looked up from germline, CDR1 is SEHNR and CDR2 is FQNEAQ (reference sequence). Trimming took off 3 bases at V and 5 bases at J, with 11 bases between the two ends. The CDR3 has 14 amino acids. DNA for the CDR3: TGTGCCAGCAGCTTGGAAGGGGCTCGAAACACCATATATTTT. This sequence encodes CASSLEGARNTIYF.

J is TRBJ2-7 and V is TRBV5-6; 8 bases are shared with TRBD2. CDR1 and CDR2 from the germline V gene are SGHDT and YYEEEE. V was pared by 4 bases and J by 2 bases, with 8 bases of the junction left unmatched. The CDR3 has 15 residues. CDR3 in DNA: TGTGCCAGCAGCCCTGCCGGGGGGGACGCCTACGAGCAGTACTTC. Amino acid sequence: CASSPAGGDAYEQYF.

This chain uses TRBV29-1 with TRBJ2-1; TRBD2 matches at 8 bases. CDR1 and CDR2 from the germline V gene are SQVTM and ANQGSEA. V lost 7 bases, J lost 8 bases, and 10 bases stayed unmatched. The CDR3 loop spans 13 amino acids. The CDR3 nucleotides read TGCAGCGCCCCCGGGGGGGGGATGGATGAGCAGTTCTTC. Protein product: CSAPGGGMDEQFF.

In this sample, this clone turned up a few times. The genes are TRBV28 and TRBJ2-2; TRBD2 matches at 7 bases. This CDR3 has 15 amino acids. Germline CDR1 MDHEN, CDR2 SYDVKM. Unmatched junction bases numbered 9, after V lost 5 bases and J lost 6 bases. CDR3 in amino acids: CASSAGLRGAGELFF. CDR3 DNA: TGTGCCAGCAGTGCGGGACTACGCGGGGCCGGGGAGCTGTTTTTT.

The rearrangement links TRBV7-9 to TRBJ2-2, with a tentative D call TRBD1 (5 bases). CDR3 length equals 12 residues. The germline gives CDR1 SEHNR, CDR2 FQNEAQ (reference sequence). V was cut by 8 bases and J by 6 bases, with 10 bases left in between. This CDR3 is CASGSTAGELFF. The CDR3, as DNA: TGTGCCAGCGGATCGACAGCCGGGGAGCTGTTTTTT.

This clone occurred a few times. This sequence joins TRBV28 and TRBJ1-5; D call uncertain. Germline-derived CDR1 and CDR2 are MDHEN and SYDVKM. The germline V and J ends were trimmed by 2 bases and 0 bases, with 8 bases remaining between them. The CDR3 sequence is 15 residues long. CDR3 sequence (DNA): TGTGCCAGCAGTTTAAACAGTTATAGCAATCAGCCCCAGCATTTT. Translated: CASSLNSYSNQPQHF. Using reference TRBV28 and TRBJ1-5 for the parts outside the CDR3, the full variable domain is DVKVTQSSRYLVKRTGEKVFLECVQDMDHENMFWYRQDPGLGLRLIYFSYDVKMKEKGDIPEGYSVSREKKERFSLILESASTNQTSMYLCASSLNSYSNQPQHFGDGTRLSIL.

The J gene is TRBJ1-1, the V gene TRBV18; a possible D gene is TRBD1 (5 bases). CDR1 and CDR2 from the germline V gene are KGHSH and LQKENI. This CDR3 has 16 residues. Trimming cost V 0 bases and J 3 bases, with 14 bases left between them. CDR3 nucleotides: TGTGCCAGCTCACCACCGGTTCGGGGGGGACACACTGAAGCTTTCTTT. Protein sequence: CASSPPVRGGHTEAFF. The complete variable domain, with remaining parts taken from reference TRBV18 and TRBJ1-1, reads NAGVMQNPRHLVRRRGQEARLRCSPMKGHSHVYWYRQLPEEGLKFMVYLQKENIIDESGMPKERFSAEFPKEGPSILRIQQVVRGDSAAYFCASSPPVRGGHTEAFFGQGTRLTVV.

This chain connects TRBV6-1 to TRBJ1-1, with no clear D. Germline V CDR1 and CDR2: MNHNS, SASEGT. CDR3 length equals 13 residues. Trimming cost V 9 bases and J 2 bases, with 13 bases left between them. CDR3 in amino acids: CASGSSVNTEAFF. CDR3 DNA: TGTGCCAGTGGGAGCTCAGTAAACACTGAAGCTTTCTTT.

The V and J genes are TRBV18 and TRBJ1-2, with TRBD1 matching 7 bases. CDR1 is KGHSH and CDR2 is LQKENI in the germline V gene. The ends lost 4 bases at V and 8 bases at J; junction bases unmatched: 13. This CDR3 spans 15 amino acids. CDR3: CASSREKQGPYGYTF. The CDR3 coding sequence is TGTGCCAGCTCACGAGAAAAACAGGGGCCTTACGGCTACACCTTC. The full variable domain, with the rest looked up from reference TRBV18 and TRBJ1-2, is NAGVMQNPRHLVRRRGQEARLRCSPMKGHSHVYWYRQLPEEGLKFMVYLQKENIIDESGMPKERFSAEFPKEGPSILRIQQVVRGDSAAYFCASSREKQGPYGYTFGSGTRLTVV.

The chain recombines TRBV27 with TRBJ1-4; unclear D gene. Germline V gives CDR1 MNHEY, CDR2 SMNVEV (reference sequence). The V gene lost 4 bases and the J gene lost 3 bases, with 12 bases spanning the gap. This CDR3 region has 15 residues. The CDR3 spells CASSYRGRPNEKLFF. CDR3 nucleotide sequence: TGTGCCAGCAGTTACAGAGGGAGACCTAATGAAAAACTGTTTTTT.

The V call is TRBV5-6, the J call TRBJ2-5, with D possibly TRBD2 on 5 matching bases. CDR1 SGHDT and CDR2 YYEEEE come from the germline V gene. The CDR3 totals 13 residues. V was shortened by 2 bases and J by 5 bases, with 10 bases between the two germline ends. CDR3 residues: CASSFAGMETQYF. In DNA form, the CDR3 reads TGTGCCAGCAGCTTTGCCGGGATGGAGACCCAGTACTTC. The entire variable domain, with the rest obtained from reference TRBV5-6 and TRBJ2-5, is as follows: DAGVTQSPTHLIKTRGQQVTLRCSPKSGHDTVSWYQQALGQGPQFIFQYYEEEERQRGNFPDRFSGHQFPNYSSELNVNALLLGDSALYLCASSFAGMETQYFGPGTRLLVL.

The gene calls are TRBV5-4 and TRBJ2-7; 9 nucleotides match TRBD2. The CDR3 covers 14 residues. The V and J ends lost 0 bases and 5 bases, in that order; junction bases with no gene match: 3. Germline V gene data show CDR1 as SGHNT and CDR2 as YYREEE (reference sequence). The CDR3 loop is CASSLGVAGDEQYF. The CDR3 DNA reads as TGTGCCAGCAGCTTGGGGGTAGCGGGAGACGAGCAGTACTTC.

This sequence joins TRBV9 and TRBJ2-1; TRBD1 aligns across 11 bases. Per germline, CDR1 SGDLS and CDR2 YYNGEE. V dropped 1 base and J dropped 0; count of bases not matched to a gene: 3. The CDR3 contains 17 residues. The CDR3 bases are TGTGCCAGCAGCGTAAGGACAGGGGGCCTCTCCTACAATGAGCAGTTCTTC. This translates into CASSVRTGGLSYNEQFF.

This clone was counted between two and nine times. The rearrangement links TRBV4-1 to TRBJ1-5; D possibly corresponds to TRBD1 (5 bases). The CDR3 runs to 16 residues. The ends were cut back, 0 bases at V and 9 bases at J, with 18 bases in the middle. CDR1 is MGHRA and CDR2 is YSYEKL in the germline V gene. The CDR3 here is CASSQEIWRGPSPQHF. The CDR3 DNA sequence: TGCGCCAGCAGCCAAGAGATTTGGAGGGGTCCGTCGCCCCAGCATTTT.